The next 10 T cell receptor beta chains were all read from a single sample in a study of CD8 T cells in Susac syndrome. The RNA, about 0.5 to 1 ug, was put through reverse transcription using random hexamers. TCRdb recomputed calls from the immunoSEQ multiplex PCR reads with MiXCR, one row per CDR3 protein. The repertoire holds tens of thousands of distinct CDR3 sequences, with 90% to 95% as singletons. Source material: CD8+ T cells from PBMCs. The receptor set was obtained from a human donor with Susac syndrome.

The chain couples TRBV28 to TRBJ2-1; no definite D call. Germline V gene sequence: CDR1 MDHEN, CDR2 SYDVKM. Trimming removed 5 bases at V and 6 bases at J, with 11 bases between. The CDR3 is 13 amino acids. The CDR3: CASSLPEPNEQFF. The CDR3 DNA reads TGTGCCAGCAGTCTCCCCGAGCCCAATGAGCAGTTCTTC.

The V and J genes are TRBV20-1 and TRBJ2-7; 7 nucleotides line up with TRBD2. This CDR3 comprises 14 residues. Germline CDR1 DFQATT, CDR2 SNEGSKA (reference sequence). The ends lost 0 bases at V and 4 bases at J; junction bases unmatched: 6. CDR3 loop: CSAREERGRYEQYF. The CDR3 nucleotides are TGCAGTGCTAGAGAGGAGCGGGGACGTTACGAGCAGTACTTC.

The CDR3 reads CASKQSPNTEAFF. CDR3 coding DNA: TGTGCCAGCAAACAGTCGCCGAACACTGAAGCTTTCTTT. This sequence joins TRBV6-5 and TRBJ1-1; no reliable D call. The germline V gene has CDR1 MNHEY and CDR2 SVGAGI. The germline V and J ends were trimmed by 7 bases and 1 base, with 10 bases remaining between them. The CDR3 has 13 residues.

The chain joins TRBV6-5 to TRBJ2-7, with D possibly being TRBD1 (5 bases). V was trimmed by 5 bases and J by 2 bases, leaving 13 bases between them. This CDR3 is built from 14 residues. Germline loops: CDR1 MNHEY, CDR2 SVGAGI. Written as DNA, the CDR3 is TGTGCCAGCAGTCGCCAGGGTCTAACCTACGAGCAGTACTTC. As protein: CASSRQGLTYEQYF.

The chain couples TRBV20-1 to TRBJ1-4; weak D call: TRBD1 (5 bases). Trimming stripped 6 bases from V and 7 bases from J, with 15 bases between. The germline gives CDR1 DFQATT, CDR2 SNEGSKA (reference sequence). The CDR3 totals 13 residues. The CDR3 coding sequence is TGCAGTGCCAGCACGGGGGATGCTGAAAAACTGTTTTTT. Its translation: CSASTGDAEKLFF.

V usage is TRBV6-5 and J usage is TRBJ1-5, with D possibly matching TRBD1 (5 bases). Germline V gives CDR1 MNHEY, CDR2 SVGAGI. The CDR3 length is 12 residues. This CDR3 is CVTGTSNQPQHF. CDR3 nucleotides: TGTGTAACAGGTACTAGCAATCAGCCCCAGCATTTT.

This sequence joins TRBV12-3 or TRBV12-4 and TRBJ2-1; 7 bases match TRBD1. The CDR3 runs 15 residues. The V segment lost 9 bases and the J segment 0 bases; nucleotides outside the gene matches: 8. The CDR3 nucleotides are TGTGCCAGTAGCTCCGACAGGGACTCCTACAATGAGCAGTTCTTC. It is translated as CASSSDRDSYNEQFF.

The chain carries TRBV14 and TRBJ1-2; a weak D match, TRBD1 (5 bases). In germline, CDR1 is SGHDN, CDR2 FVKESK. CDR3 length equals 16 residues. V lost 4 bases to trimming and J lost 6 bases, with 21 bases between them. CDR3 coding DNA: TGTGCCAGCAGCCCGTTAACAAACAGAGTGGGGGATGGCTACACCTTC. Amino acid sequence: CASSPLTNRVGDGYTF.

The genes are TRBV12-3 or TRBV12-4 and TRBJ1-5, with D hard to call. V lost 2 bases and J lost 0, with 8 bases in between. CDR3 length equals 15 residues. The CDR3 reads CASSLWAFSNQPQHF. The CDR3 nucleotides are TGTGCCAGCAGTTTATGGGCTTTTAGCAATCAGCCCCAGCATTTT.

Only one count was recorded for this clonotype. V and J are TRBV4-3 and TRBJ1-5; 7 nucleotides line up with TRBD1. Germline CDR1 reads LGHNA; CDR2 reads YSLEER. J gave up 7 bases and V 5 bases, and 14 bases lay outside the gene matches. This CDR3 is 16 amino acids long. The CDR3 is CASSKMTGKGGQPQHF. The CDR3 nucleotides read TGCGCCAGCAGCAAAATGACAGGGAAGGGTGGCCAGCCCCAGCATTTT.